This paragraph reports one T cell receptor beta chain. Data came from immunoSEQ multiplex PCR; TCRdb stores just in-frame clones and leaves some out. The table lists 210,000 or so clones, around 84% of them singletons, with around 4% in the top ten. These data originate in a study of blood T cell repertoires in COVID-19. Everyone who took part was about 18 to 90 years old, and they came from about two dozen US areas. Donors were grouped by their self-reported clinical history. This sequence originates from a man aged 30 to 39 with acute COVID-19. The specimen sequenced was PBMCs or T cells enriched from blood (not recorded which).

CDR3 nucleotide sequence: TGTGCCAGCAGCTTTTTCCGGGGGGCGGGCACAGATACGCAGTATTTT. Protein product: CASSFFRGAGTDTQYF. The chain has TRBV5-5 and TRBJ2-3, with a possible D match to TRBD2 (7 bases). Germline CDR1 reads SGHKS; CDR2 reads YYEKEE (reference sequence). This CDR3 contains 16 residues. Trimming stripped 2 bases from V and 1 base from J, with 14 bases between.